The 18 T cell receptor beta chains given below trace back to one sample, sequenced in a study of T-cell memory formation after mild COVID-19. From the 5' RACE reads, TCRdb called clonotypes with MiXCR, one entry per CDR3 protein. Of around 120,000 distinct CDR3 sequences listed, approximately 16% are singletons. The material sequenced was PBMCs or a T cell subset sorted from them (not recorded which). These receptors all stem from an adult woman who had mild COVID-19 (a few samples of this study predate the infection). Cell type and time point are not known.

This clonotype was counted between two and nine times. The chain combines TRBV5-1 with TRBJ1-1; D gene unclear. The germline gives CDR1 SGHRS, CDR2 YFSETQ. This CDR3 is 13 amino acids long. V lost 4 bases and J 6 bases, leaving 13 bases between the germline ends. CDR3 DNA sequence: TGCGCCAGCAGCCTGGGAACGATAGCTGAAGCTTTCTTT. Amino acids: CASSLGTIAEAFF.

This chain connects TRBV12-3 or TRBV12-4 to TRBJ1-1; tentative D call: TRBD1 (5 bases). Trimming shortened V by 5 bases and J by 0 bases, and 7 bases separated the two germline ends. This CDR3 contains 13 residues. The CDR3 region is CASSDSLNTEAFF. In nucleotides, the CDR3 is TGTGCCAGCAGTGACAGCTTGAACACTGAAGCTTTCTTT.

The chain recombines TRBV5-1 with TRBJ1-5, with D tentatively TRBD1 (5 bases). The CDR3 runs 14 residues. The V end was cut by 0 bases, the J end by 8 bases, with 12 bases between. Germline loops: CDR1 SGHRS, CDR2 YFSETQ. This CDR3 is CASSLGDAGKPQHF. CDR3 DNA: TGCGCCAGCAGCTTGGGGGACGCGGGGAAGCCCCAGCATTTT.

This clonotype was counted only a few times. The chain carries TRBV7-8 and TRBJ1-1; D unresolved. Germline loops: CDR1 SGHVS, CDR2 FQNEAQ. The CDR3 contains 15 residues. Trimming stripped 1 base from V and 0 bases from J, with 9 bases between. The CDR3, as DNA: TGTGCCAGCAGCTTAGGAGAGGGTTTGAACACTGAAGCTTTCTTT. This translates into CASSLGEGLNTEAFF.

This clonotype was picked up a small number of times. The chain combines TRBV12-3 or TRBV12-4 with TRBJ2-2, with D perhaps matching TRBD1 (6 bases). The CDR3 has 13 residues. Deletions cut 5 bases from V and 6 bases from J, with 10 bases between. CDR3 DNA sequence: TGTGCCAGCAGTCCAGACAGGCCCGGGGAGCTGTTTTTT. Its protein is CASSPDRPGELFF.

Only a few counts were recorded for this clonotype. V and J are TRBV30 and TRBJ2-1; D not certain. This CDR3 spans 13 amino acids. V lost 0 bases and J lost 7, with 10 bases in between. The germline V gene encodes CDR1 GTSNPN and CDR2 SVGIG (reference sequence). CDR3 region: CAWSVRRINEQFF. The CDR3 coding sequence is TGTGCCTGGAGTGTAAGAAGGATTAATGAGCAGTTCTTC. The whole variable domain, remainder taken from reference TRBV30 and TRBJ2-1, is SQTIHQWPATLVQPVGSPLSLECTVEGTSNPNLYWYRQAAGRGLQLLFYSVGIGQISSEVPQNLSASRPQDRQFILSSKKLLLSDSGFYLCAWSVRRINEQFFGPGTRLTVL.

The CDR3 is CSAPSRLTGELFF. As DNA, the CDR3 is TGCAGTGCGCCATCCAGGCTCACCGGGGAGCTGTTTTTT. The J gene is TRBJ2-2, the V gene TRBV20-1; no clear D. Germline CDR1 is DFQATT and CDR2 is SNEGSKA (reference sequence). The V gene lost 6 bases and the J gene lost 4 bases, with 12 bases spanning the gap. There are 13 residues in the CDR3.

The CDR3 bases are TGTGCCACCAGCGGCCGGACAGGGCGAACCACAGATACGCAGTATTTT. Translating it yields CATSGRTGRTTDTQYF. This rearrangement joins TRBV15 to TRBJ2-3; 8 nucleotides line up with TRBD1. Germline CDR1 reads LNHNV; CDR2 reads YYDKDF (reference sequence). The CDR3 extends over 16 amino acids. With V trimmed by 5 bases and J by 2 bases, 9 bases remained unmatched.

This clonotype was counted only a few times. The gene calls are TRBV18 and TRBJ2-1; 11 nucleotides line up with TRBD1. The V gene's germline CDR1 is KGHSH and CDR2 LQKENI. The length of the CDR3 is 15 residues. The ends lost 2 bases at V and 6 bases at J; junction bases unmatched: 3. The CDR3 loop is CASSPRTGGGNEQFF. The CDR3 bases are TGTGCCAGCTCACCAAGGACAGGGGGCGGCAATGAGCAGTTCTTC.

The V gene is TRBV4-2, the J gene TRBJ1-6; 9 bases agree with TRBD1. Germline V CDR1 and CDR2: LGHNA, YNFKEQ. This CDR3 is 17 amino acids long. With V trimmed by 0 bases and J by 9 bases, 9 bases remained unmatched. CDR3: CASSQDQTGGVSSPLHF. The CDR3 nucleotides read TGTGCCAGCAGCCAAGACCAGACAGGGGGGGTTTCTTCACCCCTCCACTTT.

This clonotype appeared a few times. V is TRBV27 and J is TRBJ2-3; 7 nucleotides line up with TRBD1. The V segment lost 3 bases and the J segment 1 base; nucleotides outside the gene matches: 7. Germline loops: CDR1 MNHEY, CDR2 SMNVEV (reference sequence). The CDR3 extends over 16 amino acids. The CDR3, as DNA: TGTGCCAGCAGTTTTTCGAGGGGGCAAGGCACAGATACGCAGTATTTT. Protein: CASSFSRGQGTDTQYF.

This clonotype has only a few counts. The chain combines TRBV7-2 with TRBJ2-7; 7 bases agree with TRBD1. V trimming: 4 bases; J trimming: 4 bases; junction bases outside the gene matches: 7. CDR1 SGHTA and CDR2 FQGNSA come from the germline V gene. This CDR3 has 14 residues. The CDR3 DNA reads as TGTGCCAGCAGCTGGGACAGACCCTCGTACGAGCAGTACTTC. Translated, it gives CASSWDRPSYEQYF.

The chain is built from TRBV4-1 and TRBJ1-2; 12 nucleotides align to TRBD1. The CDR3 is made up of 16 amino acids. V shed 4 bases and J 7 bases; nucleotides not matched to a gene: 10. CDR1 and CDR2 from the germline V gene are MGHRA and YSYEKL. CDR3 coding DNA: TGCGCCAGCAGCCGCTCCGGGACAGGGGGCAGTGGTGGCTACACCTTC. It yields the protein CASSRSGTGGSGGYTF.

This clonotype was found a few times. CDR3 in amino acids: CSARARLPDRGSGEQYF. CDR3 DNA sequence: TGCAGTGCTAGAGCCAGATTACCGGACAGGGGGTCCGGCGAGCAGTACTTC. This chain links TRBV20-1 with TRBJ2-7, with 10 nucleotides matching TRBD1. The trim removed 1 base at V and 6 bases at J, leaving 15 bases unmatched. Germline CDR1 is DFQATT and CDR2 is SNEGSKA (reference sequence). This CDR3 has 17 amino acids.

This chain uses TRBV10-1 with TRBJ2-7, with D maybe TRBD2 (5 bases). This CDR3 is built from 13 residues. Trimming pared 7 bases from V and 3 bases from J, leaving 13 bases between. The V gene's germline CDR1 is WNHNN and CDR2 SYGVQD (reference sequence). The chain's CDR3 is CASTRPGDYEQYF. CDR3 nucleotide sequence: TGCGCCAGCACTCGACCCGGGGACTACGAGCAGTACTTC.

This rearrangement joins TRBV15 to TRBJ2-2; the D is unclear. Germline loops: CDR1 LNHNV, CDR2 YYDKDF (reference sequence). CDR3 length: 14 amino acids. Trimming pared 7 bases from V and 4 bases from J, leaving 13 bases between. The CDR3 loop reads CATTQVDSTGELFF. In DNA, the CDR3 is TGTGCCACCACCCAGGTAGATAGCACCGGGGAGCTGTTTTTT.

The table lists this clonotype with a few counts. The chain couples TRBV12-3 or TRBV12-4 to TRBJ2-1; the match to TRBD2 covers 8 bases. The CDR3 contains 12 residues. The V segment lost 3 bases and the J segment 12 bases; nucleotides outside the gene matches: 4. DNA for the CDR3: TGTGCCAGCAGTTTGGGGCTAGCGGGGCAGTTCTTC. This gives the protein CASSLGLAGQFF.

J is TRBJ2-7 and V is TRBV20-1; a weak D match, TRBD2 (6 bases). Trimming cost V 5 bases and J 7 bases, with 18 bases left between them. The CDR3 runs 13 residues. The germline CDR1 and CDR2 sequences are DFQATT and SNEGSKA (reference sequence). CDR3: CSAPRGLYKEQYF. The CDR3, as DNA: TGCAGTGCTCCTAGGGGACTTTACAAGGAGCAGTACTTC.